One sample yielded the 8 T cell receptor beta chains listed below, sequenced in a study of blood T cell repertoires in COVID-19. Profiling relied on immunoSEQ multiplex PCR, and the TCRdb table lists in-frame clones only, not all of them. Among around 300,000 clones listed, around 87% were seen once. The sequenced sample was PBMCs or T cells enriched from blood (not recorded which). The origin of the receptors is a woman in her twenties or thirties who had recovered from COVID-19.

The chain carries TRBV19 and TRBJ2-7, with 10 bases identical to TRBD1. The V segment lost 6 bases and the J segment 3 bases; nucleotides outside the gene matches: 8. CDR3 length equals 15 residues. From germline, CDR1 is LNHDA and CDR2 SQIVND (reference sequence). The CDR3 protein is CASSAQGTGVYEQYF. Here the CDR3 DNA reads TGTGCCAGTAGCGCTCAGGGGACAGGGGTCTACGAGCAGTACTTC.

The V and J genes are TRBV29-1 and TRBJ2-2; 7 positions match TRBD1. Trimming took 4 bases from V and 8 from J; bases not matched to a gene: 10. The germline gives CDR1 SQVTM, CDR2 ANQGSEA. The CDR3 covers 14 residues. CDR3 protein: CSVGETGSGGELFF. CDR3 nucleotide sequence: TGCAGCGTTGGTGAGACAGGGTCGGGAGGGGAGCTGTTTTTT.

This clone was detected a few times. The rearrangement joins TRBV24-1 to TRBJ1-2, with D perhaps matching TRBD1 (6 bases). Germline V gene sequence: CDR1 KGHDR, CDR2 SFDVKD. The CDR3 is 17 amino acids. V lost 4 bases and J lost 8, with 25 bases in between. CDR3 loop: CATSDPAGTPNFAGYTF. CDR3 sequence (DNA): TGTGCCACCAGTGACCCCGCCGGGACACCTAACTTCGCCGGCTACACCTTC.

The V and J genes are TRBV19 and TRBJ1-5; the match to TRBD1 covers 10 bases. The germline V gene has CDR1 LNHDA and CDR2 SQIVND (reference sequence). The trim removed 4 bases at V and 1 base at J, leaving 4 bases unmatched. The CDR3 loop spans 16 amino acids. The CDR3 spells CASSKDRGISNQPQHF. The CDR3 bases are TGTGCCAGTAGTAAGGACAGGGGGATAAGCAATCAGCCCCAGCATTTT.

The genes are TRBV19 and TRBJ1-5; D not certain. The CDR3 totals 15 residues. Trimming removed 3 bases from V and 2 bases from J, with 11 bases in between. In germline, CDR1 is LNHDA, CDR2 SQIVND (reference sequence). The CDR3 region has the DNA TGTGCCAGTAGTATGGTGGGAGGAGGCAATCAGCCCCAGCATTTT. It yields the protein CASSMVGGGNQPQHF.

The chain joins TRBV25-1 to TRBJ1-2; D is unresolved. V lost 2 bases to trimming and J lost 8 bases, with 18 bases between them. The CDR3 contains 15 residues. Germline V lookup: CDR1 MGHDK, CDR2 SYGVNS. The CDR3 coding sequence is TGTGCCAGCAGTGAAGGGGTATTGGGGAGAGGGGGCTACACCTTC. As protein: CASSEGVLGRGGYTF.

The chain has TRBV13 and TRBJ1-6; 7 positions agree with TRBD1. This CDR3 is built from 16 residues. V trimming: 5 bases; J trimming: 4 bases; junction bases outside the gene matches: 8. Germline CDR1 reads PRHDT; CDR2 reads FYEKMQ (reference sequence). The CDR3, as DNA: TGTGCCAGCAGCGGGTCCGGGACAGAGTATAATTCACCCCTCCACTTT. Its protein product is CASSGSGTEYNSPLHF.

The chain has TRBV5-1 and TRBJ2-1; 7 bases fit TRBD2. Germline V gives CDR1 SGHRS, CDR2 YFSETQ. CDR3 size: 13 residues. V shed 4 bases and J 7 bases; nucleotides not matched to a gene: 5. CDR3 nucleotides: TGCGCCAGCAGCGAACTTAGCGGGAATGAGCAGTTCTTC. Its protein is CASSELSGNEQFF.